The 25 T cell receptor beta chains in this list originate from one sample, sequenced in a study of blood T cell repertoires in COVID-19. Produced via immunoSEQ multiplex PCR; TCRdb's table is partial and in-frame only. The table includes 65,000 to 80,000 clones, roughly 88% detected once. Material: peripheral blood. These receptors were obtained from a man in his fifties or sixties with active COVID-19.

CDR3 coding DNA: TGTGCCAGAAGCTTGACTAGCGGCAGTGGCTCCTACAATGAGCAGTTCTTC. This gives the protein CARSLTSGSGSYNEQFF. The J gene is TRBJ2-1, the V gene TRBV5-3; 8 bases line up with TRBD2. TRBV5-3 is an ORF, and what it does is uncertain. The J segment lost 0 bases and the V segment lost 1 base, leaving 6 bases of the junction unmatched. The CDR3 has 17 amino acids.

The chain couples TRBV3-1 (or the pseudogene TRBV3-2) to TRBJ2-3; maybe TRBD2 (6 bases). The CDR3 consists of 15 residues. In germline, CDR1 is LGHDT, CDR2 YNNKEL (reference sequence). V was shortened by 4 bases and J by 2 bases, with 13 bases between the two germline ends. The DNA of the CDR3 is TGTGCCAGCAGCCGTGGAGGCGGGACCACAGATACGCAGTATTTT. Its translation: CASSRGGGTTDTQYF.

The chain links TRBV9 to TRBJ1-2; 7 positions agree with TRBD1. The germline CDR1 and CDR2 sequences are SGDLS and YYNGEE. There are 15 residues in the CDR3. Trimming removed 0 bases from V and 4 bases from J; junction bases left unmatched: 6. The CDR3 here is CASSVDLQGIYGYTF. The CDR3 DNA reads as TGTGCCAGCAGCGTAGATCTACAGGGGATCTATGGCTACACCTTC.

V gene TRBV3-1 (or the pseudogene TRBV3-2) combines with J gene TRBJ2-7, with D uncertain. The V end lost 7 bases, the J end lost 0 bases, and 13 bases lay between the germline ends. The CDR3 runs to 14 residues. The germline CDR1 and CDR2 sequences are LGHDT and YNNKEL (reference sequence). CDR3 amino acids: CASTPLSSSYEQYF. The CDR3 nucleotides are TGTGCCAGCACCCCCCTCTCCAGCTCCTACGAGCAGTACTTC.

The chain is built from TRBV28 and TRBJ2-7, with D perhaps matching TRBD1 (6 bases). Trimming removed 3 bases from V and 3 bases from J, with 6 bases in between. The CDR3 has 12 residues. Germline values: CDR1 MDHEN, CDR2 SYDVKM. CDR3 coding DNA: TGTGCCAGCAGTTTGACAGGCTACGAGCAGTACTTC. Amino acid sequence: CASSLTGYEQYF.

This chain joins TRBV19 and TRBJ2-3, with D unresolved. The CDR3 consists of 15 residues. Germline values: CDR1 LNHDA, CDR2 SQIVND (reference sequence). Deletions cut 6 bases from V and 0 bases from J, with 13 bases between. The CDR3 DNA sequence: TGTGCCAGTAGCCTCCGACTTATTAGCACAGATACGCAGTATTTT. Protein product: CASSLRLISTDTQYF.

The genes are TRBV7-9 and TRBJ2-5; D is undetermined. The CDR3 has 15 residues. Germline-derived CDR1 and CDR2 are SEHNR and FQNEAQ (reference sequence). V gave up 1 base and J gave up 5 bases, with 14 bases separating them. CDR3: CASSLGSDVSETQYF. As DNA, the CDR3 is TGTGCCAGCAGCTTAGGTAGTGATGTTTCGGAGACCCAGTACTTC.

The V call is TRBV6-6, the J call TRBJ2-7; possible D gene TRBD1, 6 bases. Germline loops: CDR1 MNHNY, CDR2 SVGAGI (reference sequence). The V and J ends lost 6 bases and 0 bases respectively, with 12 bases between them. CDR3 length: 14 amino acids. The CDR3 bases are TGTGCCAGCAGCCCAAACAGGGACTCCTACGAGCAGTACTTC. Protein product: CASSPNRDSYEQYF.

The CDR3 DNA reads as TGTGCCAGCAGCCGGGACAGCTACAATGAGCAGTTCTTC. It is translated as CASSRDSYNEQFF. V usage is TRBV25-1 and J usage is TRBJ2-1; 7 nucleotides match TRBD1. J was trimmed by 3 bases and V by 6 bases; bases with no gene match: 2. The length of the CDR3 is 13 residues. Germline V gene data show CDR1 as MGHDK and CDR2 as SYGVNS.

The chain has TRBV6-6 and TRBJ1-1; D perhaps matches TRBD1 (5 bases). Trimming pared 9 bases from V and 0 bases from J, leaving 14 bases between. The CDR3 has 14 amino acids. Germline lookup yields CDR1 MNHNY and CDR2 SVGAGI (reference sequence). The CDR3 DNA is TGTGCCAGTTCAAAAAAGGGGATGAACACTGAAGCTTTCTTT. The encoded protein is CASSKKGMNTEAFF.

V gene TRBV5-1 combines with J gene TRBJ2-3; 8 bases map to TRBD2. Per the germline V gene, CDR1 is SGHRS and CDR2 is YFSETQ. Germline trimming cut 4 bases from V and 4 bases from J; bases unmatched to any gene: 5. The CDR3 is 14 amino acids. The CDR3 loop is CASSPSGSADTQYF. CDR3 coding DNA: TGCGCCAGCAGCCCAAGCGGGAGCGCAGATACGCAGTATTTT. Complete variable domain (other parts from reference TRBV5-1 and TRBJ2-3): KAGVTQTPRYLIKTRGQQVTLSCSPISGHRSVSWYQQTPGQGLQFLFEYFSETQRNKGNFPGRFSGRQFSNSRSEMNVSTLELGDSALYLCASSPSGSADTQYFGPGTRLTVL.

The chain carries TRBV9 and TRBJ1-1; 9 bases line up with TRBD1. This CDR3 is 16 amino acids long. Germline CDR1 is SGDLS and CDR2 is YYNGEE. V gave up 4 bases and J gave up 1 base; unmatched junction bases: 8. CDR3 DNA sequence: TGTGCCAGCAGCACAGACAGGGGGTTTAGGAACACTGAAGCTTTCTTT. Protein sequence: CASSTDRGFRNTEAFF.

This chain joins TRBV9 and TRBJ2-5; D perhaps matches TRBD1 (6 bases). Germline V lookup: CDR1 SGDLS, CDR2 YYNGEE. With 4 bases removed from V and 3 bases from J, the gap between germline ends came to 10 bases. This CDR3 comprises 13 residues. CDR3 sequence: CASSIRDKETQYF. In DNA form, the CDR3 reads TGTGCCAGCAGCATCCGGGACAAAGAGACCCAGTACTTC.

The genes are TRBV10-2 and TRBJ1-2; 7 bases map to TRBD1. Looked up from germline, CDR1 is WSHSY and CDR2 is SAAADI. With 6 bases clipped from V and 5 bases from J, the junction kept 12 bases outside the gene matches. The CDR3 covers 15 residues. CDR3 bases: TGCGCCAGCAGGGAGGGGGCCGATTCAGTTTATGGCTACACCTTC. Its protein is CASREGADSVYGYTF.

This sequence joins TRBV19 and TRBJ2-3; 8 bases are a match to TRBD2. This CDR3 has 15 amino acids. Germline assignment: CDR1 LNHDA and CDR2 SQIVND (reference sequence). J was trimmed by 2 bases and V by 1 base; bases with no gene match: 2. The CDR3 loop reads CASSIGAGATDTQYF. CDR3 bases: TGTGCCAGTAGTATAGGAGCGGGGGCCACAGATACGCAGTATTTT.

The rearrangement links TRBV11-2 to TRBJ2-5; 8 bases map to TRBD2. V gave up 2 bases and J gave up 3 bases; unmatched junction bases: 2. The CDR3 sequence is 14 residues long. The germline gives CDR1 SGHAT, CDR2 FQNNGV. CDR3 in amino acids: CASSLTGGEETQYF. CDR3 nucleotide sequence: TGTGCCAGCAGCTTAACGGGGGGGGAAGAGACCCAGTACTTC.

The chain is built from TRBV29-1 and TRBJ2-7; tentatively, D is TRBD1 (6 bases). With 0 bases removed from V and 0 bases from J, the gap between germline ends came to 12 bases. The CDR3 extends over 15 amino acids. In germline, CDR1 is SQVTM, CDR2 ANQGSEA. CDR3 residues: CSVEDWTEVSYEQYF. CDR3 DNA: TGCAGCGTTGAAGATTGGACAGAAGTCTCCTACGAGCAGTACTTC.

This clone was observed a single time. CDR3 loop: CSVVPGGPDTQYF. The CDR3 coding sequence is TGCAGCGTTGTGCCCGGAGGTCCAGATACGCAGTATTTT. The J gene is TRBJ2-3, the V gene TRBV29-1; perhaps TRBD2 as D (5 bases). Germline assignment: CDR1 SQVTM and CDR2 ANQGSEA. This CDR3 is built from 13 residues. The ends were cut back, 4 bases at V and 4 bases at J, with 12 bases in the middle.

V and J are TRBV4-1 and TRBJ2-7; TRBD1 aligns across 10 bases. J gave up 0 bases and V 2 bases, and 16 bases lay outside the gene matches. This CDR3 spans 20 amino acids. In germline, CDR1 is MGHRA, CDR2 YSYEKL. DNA for the CDR3: TGCGCCAGCAGCCAAAGACAGGGGGCCCTCACCCCCCTGATCTCCTACGAGCAGTACTTC. Translated, it gives CASSQRQGALTPLISYEQYF.

The chain couples TRBV10-2 to TRBJ2-3; 8 positions match TRBD2. This CDR3 region has 16 residues. Germline loops: CDR1 WSHSY, CDR2 SAAADI. V was pared by 4 bases and J by 1 base, with 7 bases of the junction left unmatched. The CDR3 sequence: CASSGQRGTGTDTQYF. The CDR3 nucleotides read TGCGCCAGCAGTGGCCAGCGGGGGACGGGCACAGATACGCAGTATTTT.

About this clone itself: Other DNA sequences in this sample translate to the same CDR3. The rearrangement uses TRBV28 and TRBJ1-1; no clear D gene. Germline values: CDR1 MDHEN, CDR2 SYDVKM. The CDR3 runs 13 residues. The germline V and J ends were trimmed by 2 bases and 3 bases, with 7 bases remaining between them. CDR3 DNA: TGTGCCAGCAGTTTAAGGGAGGACACTGAAGCTTTCTTT. Protein: CASSLREDTEAFF.

The gene calls are TRBV15 and TRBJ2-5; D is possibly TRBD1 (5 bases). CDR1 is LNHNV and CDR2 is YYDKDF in the germline V gene (reference sequence). The ends were cut back, 2 bases at V and 4 bases at J, with 8 bases in the middle. This CDR3 is 13 amino acids long. The CDR3 DNA reads as TGTGCCACCAGCAGACAGGGTGGAGAGACCCAGTACTTC. Protein sequence: CATSRQGGETQYF.

This sequence joins TRBV28 and TRBJ1-6; no definite D call. CDR1 is MDHEN and CDR2 is SYDVKM in the germline V gene. V was trimmed by 2 bases and J by 9 bases, leaving 11 bases between them. CDR3 length equals 14 residues. The CDR3 DNA is TGTGCCAGCAGTTTAGGAGGGTATGGTTCACCCCTCCACTTT. Protein: CASSLGGYGSPLHF.

This sequence joins TRBV27 and TRBJ2-7; 7 nucleotides align to TRBD1. The CDR3 consists of 16 residues. The trim removed 4 bases at V and 7 bases at J, leaving 16 bases unmatched. Germline CDR1 and CDR2: MNHEY and SMNVEV (reference sequence). Here the CDR3 reads CASSSPFRDRFREQYF. Here the CDR3 DNA reads TGTGCCAGCAGTTCCCCTTTCCGGGACAGATTTCGGGAGCAGTACTTC.

The chain combines TRBV3-1 (or the pseudogene TRBV3-2) with TRBJ2-3; 7 bases are a match to TRBD2. From germline, CDR1 is LGHDT and CDR2 YNNKEL (reference sequence). The V segment lost 0 bases and the J segment 2 bases; nucleotides outside the gene matches: 8. The CDR3 spans 17 residues. CDR3 amino acids: CASSQDSAGVLTDTQYF. In DNA, the CDR3 is TGTGCCAGCAGCCAAGATAGCGCGGGAGTCCTCACAGATACGCAGTATTTT.